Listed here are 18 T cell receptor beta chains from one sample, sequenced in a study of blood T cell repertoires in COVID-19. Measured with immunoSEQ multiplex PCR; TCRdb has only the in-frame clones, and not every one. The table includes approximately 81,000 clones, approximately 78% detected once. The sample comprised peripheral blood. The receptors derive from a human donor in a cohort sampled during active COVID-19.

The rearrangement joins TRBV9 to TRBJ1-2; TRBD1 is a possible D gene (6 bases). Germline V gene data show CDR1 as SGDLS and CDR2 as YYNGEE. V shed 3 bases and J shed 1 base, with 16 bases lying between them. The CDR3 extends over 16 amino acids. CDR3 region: CASSELVGQNNYGYTF. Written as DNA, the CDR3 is TGTGCCAGCAGCGAATTGGTAGGACAGAATAACTATGGCTACACCTTC. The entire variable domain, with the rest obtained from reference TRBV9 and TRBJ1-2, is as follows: DSGVTQTPKHLITATGQRVTLRCSPRSGDLSVYWYQQSLDQGLQFLIQYYNGEERAKGNILERFSAQQFPDLHSELNLSSLELGDSALYFCASSELVGQNNYGYTFGSGTRLTVV.

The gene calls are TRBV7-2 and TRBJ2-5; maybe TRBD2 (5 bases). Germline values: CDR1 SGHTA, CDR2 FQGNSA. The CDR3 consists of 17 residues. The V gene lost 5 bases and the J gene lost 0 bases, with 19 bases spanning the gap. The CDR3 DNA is TGTGCCAGCAGCCATTCGGTCCTGAGGGCAGACCAAGAGACCCAGTACTTC. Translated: CASSHSVLRADQETQYF.

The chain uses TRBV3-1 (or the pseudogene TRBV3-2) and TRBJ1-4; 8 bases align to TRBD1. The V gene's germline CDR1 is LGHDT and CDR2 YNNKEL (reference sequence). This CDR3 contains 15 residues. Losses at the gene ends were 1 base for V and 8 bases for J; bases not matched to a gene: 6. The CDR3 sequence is CASSQGGQGGEKLFF. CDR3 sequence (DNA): TGTGCCAGCAGCCAAGGAGGACAGGGAGGAGAAAAACTGTTTTTT.

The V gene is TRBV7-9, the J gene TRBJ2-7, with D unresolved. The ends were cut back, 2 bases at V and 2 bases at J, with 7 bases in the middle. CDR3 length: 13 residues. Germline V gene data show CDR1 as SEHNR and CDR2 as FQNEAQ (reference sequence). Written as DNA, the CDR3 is TGTGCCAGCAGCTTATCCTCAGCCTACGAGCAGTACTTC. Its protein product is CASSLSSAYEQYF.

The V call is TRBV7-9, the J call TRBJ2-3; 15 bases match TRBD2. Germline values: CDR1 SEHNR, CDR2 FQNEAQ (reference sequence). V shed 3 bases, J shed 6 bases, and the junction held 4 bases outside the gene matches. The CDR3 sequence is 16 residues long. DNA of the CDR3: TGTGCCAGCAGCTTGGGACTAGCGGGGGGTTTGGATACGCAGTATTTT. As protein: CASSLGLAGGLDTQYF.

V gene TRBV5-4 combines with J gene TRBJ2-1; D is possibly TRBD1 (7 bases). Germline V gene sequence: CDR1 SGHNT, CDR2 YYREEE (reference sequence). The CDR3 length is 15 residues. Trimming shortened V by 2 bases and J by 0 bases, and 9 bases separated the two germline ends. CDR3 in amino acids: CASSFQGGSYNEQFF. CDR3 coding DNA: TGTGCCAGCAGCTTTCAGGGGGGCTCCTACAATGAGCAGTTCTTC.

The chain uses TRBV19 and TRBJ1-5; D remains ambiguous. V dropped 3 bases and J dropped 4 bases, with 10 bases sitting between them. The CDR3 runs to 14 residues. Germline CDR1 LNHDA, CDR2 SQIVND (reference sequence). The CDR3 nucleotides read TGTGCCAGTAGTATTTCAGTCCCTAATCAGCCCCAGCATTTT. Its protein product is CASSISVPNQPQHF. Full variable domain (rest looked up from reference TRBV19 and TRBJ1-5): DGGITQSPKYLFRKEGQNVTLSCEQNLNHDAMYWYRQDPGQGLRLIYYSQIVNDFQKGDIAEGYSVSREKKESFPLTVTSAQKNPTAFYLCASSISVPNQPQHFGDGTRLSIL.

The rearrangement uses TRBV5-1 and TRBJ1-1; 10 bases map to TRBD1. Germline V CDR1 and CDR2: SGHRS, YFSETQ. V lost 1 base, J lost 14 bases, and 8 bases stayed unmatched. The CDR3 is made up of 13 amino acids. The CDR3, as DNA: TGCGCCAGCAGCTTGCGGGACAGGGGTTATGGATTCTTT. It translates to CASSLRDRGYGFF.

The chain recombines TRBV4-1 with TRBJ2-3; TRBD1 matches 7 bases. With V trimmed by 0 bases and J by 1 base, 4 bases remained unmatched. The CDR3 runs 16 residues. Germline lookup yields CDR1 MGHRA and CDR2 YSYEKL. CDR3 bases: TGCGCCAGCAGCCAAGATAGAGACAGGGGCACAGATACGCAGTATTTT. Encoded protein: CASSQDRDRGTDTQYF.

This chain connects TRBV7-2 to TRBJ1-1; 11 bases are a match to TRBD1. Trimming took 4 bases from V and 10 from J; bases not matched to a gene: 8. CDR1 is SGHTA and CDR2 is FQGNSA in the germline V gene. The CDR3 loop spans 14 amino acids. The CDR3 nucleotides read TGTGCCAGCAGCTCTCCGGGACAGGGGGTGAGAGCTTTCTTT. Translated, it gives CASSSPGQGVRAFF. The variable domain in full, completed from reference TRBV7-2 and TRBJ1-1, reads GAGVSQSPSNKVTEKGKDVELRCDPISGHTALYWYRQSLGQGLEFLIYFQGNSAPDKSGLPSDRFSAERTGGSVSTLTIQRTQQEDSAVYLCASSSPGQGVRAFFGQGTRLTVV.

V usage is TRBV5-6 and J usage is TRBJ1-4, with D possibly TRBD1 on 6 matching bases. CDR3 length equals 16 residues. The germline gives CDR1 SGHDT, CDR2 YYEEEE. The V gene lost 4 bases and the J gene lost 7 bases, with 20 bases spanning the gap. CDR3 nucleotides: TGTGCCAGCAGCCCCGGGTACGGGACAAGGGTTGAAAAACTGTTTTTT. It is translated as CASSPGYGTRVEKLFF.

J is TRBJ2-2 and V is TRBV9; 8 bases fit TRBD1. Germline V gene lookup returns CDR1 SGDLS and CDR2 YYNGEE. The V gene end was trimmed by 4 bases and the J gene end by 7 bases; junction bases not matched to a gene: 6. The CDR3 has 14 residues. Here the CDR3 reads CASSIGQGGGELFF. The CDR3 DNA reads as TGTGCCAGCAGCATCGGACAGGGCGGCGGGGAGCTGTTTTTT. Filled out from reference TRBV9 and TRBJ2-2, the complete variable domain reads DSGVTQTPKHLITATGQRVTLRCSPRSGDLSVYWYQQSLDQGLQFLIQYYNGEERAKGNILERFSAQQFPDLHSELNLSSLELGDSALYFCASSIGQGGGELFFGEGSRLTVL.

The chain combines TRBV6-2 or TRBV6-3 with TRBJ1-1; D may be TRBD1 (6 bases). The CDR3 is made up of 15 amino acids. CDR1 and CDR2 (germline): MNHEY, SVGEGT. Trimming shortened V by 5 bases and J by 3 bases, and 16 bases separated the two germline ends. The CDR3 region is CASSKLGPGDTEAFF. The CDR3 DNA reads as TGTGCCAGCAGTAAATTGGGACCAGGGGACACTGAAGCTTTCTTT.

In DNA form, the CDR3 reads TGTGCCAGCAGTTACTATGCCGACTCGAAGACCCAGTACTTC. As protein: CASSYYADSKTQYF. V gene TRBV6-6 combines with J gene TRBJ2-5; D gene unclear. The V end lost 1 base, the J end lost 6 bases, and 12 bases lay between the germline ends. The CDR3 is 14 amino acids. From germline, CDR1 is MNHNY and CDR2 SVGAGI (reference sequence).

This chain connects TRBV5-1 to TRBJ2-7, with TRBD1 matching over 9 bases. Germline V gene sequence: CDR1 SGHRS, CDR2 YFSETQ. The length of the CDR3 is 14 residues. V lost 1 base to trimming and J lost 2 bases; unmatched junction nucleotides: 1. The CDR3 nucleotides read TGCGCCAGCAGCTTGAACAGGGGGCCCTACGAGCAGTACTTC. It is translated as CASSLNRGPYEQYF.

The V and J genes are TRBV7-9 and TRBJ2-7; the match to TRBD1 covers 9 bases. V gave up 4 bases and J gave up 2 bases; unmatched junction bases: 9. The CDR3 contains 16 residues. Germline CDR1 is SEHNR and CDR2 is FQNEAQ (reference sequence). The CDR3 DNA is TGTGCCAGCAGCTACGCCGAGAGACAGGGGGCCTACGAGCAGTACTTC. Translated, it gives CASSYAERQGAYEQYF.

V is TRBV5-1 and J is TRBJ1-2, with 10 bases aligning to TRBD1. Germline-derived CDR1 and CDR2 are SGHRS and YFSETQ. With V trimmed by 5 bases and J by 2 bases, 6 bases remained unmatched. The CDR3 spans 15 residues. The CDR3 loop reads CASSLGQGGNYGYTF. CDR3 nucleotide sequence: TGCGCCAGCAGTTTAGGACAGGGGGGGAACTATGGCTACACCTTC.

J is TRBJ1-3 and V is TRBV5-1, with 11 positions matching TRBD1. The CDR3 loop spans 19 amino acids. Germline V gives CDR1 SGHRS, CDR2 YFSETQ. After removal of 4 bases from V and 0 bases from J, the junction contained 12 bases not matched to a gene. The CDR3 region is CASSKDPGQGAPSGNTIYF. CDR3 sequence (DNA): TGCGCCAGCAGCAAGGACCCCGGACAGGGGGCACCCTCTGGAAACACCATATATTTT.